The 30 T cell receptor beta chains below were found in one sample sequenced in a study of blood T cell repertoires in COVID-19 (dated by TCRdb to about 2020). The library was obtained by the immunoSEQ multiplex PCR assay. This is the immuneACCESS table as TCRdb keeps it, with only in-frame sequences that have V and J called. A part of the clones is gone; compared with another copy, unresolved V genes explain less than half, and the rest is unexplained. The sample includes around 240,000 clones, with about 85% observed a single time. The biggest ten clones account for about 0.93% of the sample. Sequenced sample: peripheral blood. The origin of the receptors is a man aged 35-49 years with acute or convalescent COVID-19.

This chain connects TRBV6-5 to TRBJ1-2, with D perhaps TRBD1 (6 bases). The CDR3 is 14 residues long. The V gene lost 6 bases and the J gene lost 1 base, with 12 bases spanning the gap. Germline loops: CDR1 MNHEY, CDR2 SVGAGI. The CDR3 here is CASSPYRDNYGYTF. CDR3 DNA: TGTGCCAGCAGCCCGTACAGGGATAACTATGGCTACACCTTC.

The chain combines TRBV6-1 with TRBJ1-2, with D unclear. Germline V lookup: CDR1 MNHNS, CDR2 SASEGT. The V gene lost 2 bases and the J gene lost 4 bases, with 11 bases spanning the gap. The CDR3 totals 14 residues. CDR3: CASSERNSIYGYTF. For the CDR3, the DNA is TGTGCCAGCAGTGAAAGGAACAGCATCTATGGCTACACCTTC.

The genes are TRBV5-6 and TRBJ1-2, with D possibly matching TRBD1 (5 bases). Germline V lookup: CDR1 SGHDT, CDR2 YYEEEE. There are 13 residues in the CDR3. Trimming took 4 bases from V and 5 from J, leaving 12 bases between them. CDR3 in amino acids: CASSVDSLYGYTF. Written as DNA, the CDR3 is TGTGCCAGCAGCGTAGACAGCCTATATGGCTACACCTTC.

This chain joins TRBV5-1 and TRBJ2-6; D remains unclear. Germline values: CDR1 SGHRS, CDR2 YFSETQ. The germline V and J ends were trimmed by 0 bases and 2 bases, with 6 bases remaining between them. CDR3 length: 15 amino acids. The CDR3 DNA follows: TGCGCCAGCAGCTTGGAGCTAGCTGGGGCCAACGTCCTGACTTTC. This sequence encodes CASSLELAGANVLTF.

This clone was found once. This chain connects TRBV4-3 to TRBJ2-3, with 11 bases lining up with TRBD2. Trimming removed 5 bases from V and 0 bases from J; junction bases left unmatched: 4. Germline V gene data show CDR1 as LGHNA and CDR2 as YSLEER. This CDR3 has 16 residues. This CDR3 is CASSSGLAASTDTQYF. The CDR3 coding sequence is TGCGCCAGCAGCTCGGGACTAGCGGCTAGCACAGATACGCAGTATTTT.

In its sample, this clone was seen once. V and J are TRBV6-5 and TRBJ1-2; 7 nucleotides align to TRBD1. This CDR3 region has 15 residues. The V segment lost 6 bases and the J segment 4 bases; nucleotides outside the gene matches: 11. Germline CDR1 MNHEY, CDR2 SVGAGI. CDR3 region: CASSETTGTAYGYTF. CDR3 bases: TGTGCCAGCAGCGAGACGACCGGGACAGCCTATGGCTACACCTTC.

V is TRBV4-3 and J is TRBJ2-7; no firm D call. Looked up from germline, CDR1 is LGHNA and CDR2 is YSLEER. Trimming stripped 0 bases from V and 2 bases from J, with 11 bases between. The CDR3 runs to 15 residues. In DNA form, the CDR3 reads TGCGCCAGCAGCCAAGAGGAGTACACTGCCTACGAGCAGTACTTC. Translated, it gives CASSQEEYTAYEQYF.

The CDR3 region has the DNA TGTGCCAGCAGCTCCAGGGGGAACACTGAAGCTTTCTTT. This gives the protein CASSSRGNTEAFF. The chain combines TRBV11-3 with TRBJ1-1, with D possibly being TRBD1 (6 bases). Germline lookup yields CDR1 SGHNT and CDR2 YENEEA. The CDR3 is 13 residues long. Trimming stripped 4 bases from V and 1 base from J, with 7 bases between.

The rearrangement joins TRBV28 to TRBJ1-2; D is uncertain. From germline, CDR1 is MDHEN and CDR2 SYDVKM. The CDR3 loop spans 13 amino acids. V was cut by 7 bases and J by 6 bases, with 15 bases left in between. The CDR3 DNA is TGTGCCAGCACCCACGACGGGGAACATGGCTACACCTTC. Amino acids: CASTHDGEHGYTF.

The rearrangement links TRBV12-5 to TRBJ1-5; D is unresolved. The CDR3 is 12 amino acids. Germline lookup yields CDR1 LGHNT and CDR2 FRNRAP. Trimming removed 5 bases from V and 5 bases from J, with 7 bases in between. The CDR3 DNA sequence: TGTGCTAGTGGTCTTCCCTATCAGCCCCAGCATTTT. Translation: CASGLPYQPQHF.

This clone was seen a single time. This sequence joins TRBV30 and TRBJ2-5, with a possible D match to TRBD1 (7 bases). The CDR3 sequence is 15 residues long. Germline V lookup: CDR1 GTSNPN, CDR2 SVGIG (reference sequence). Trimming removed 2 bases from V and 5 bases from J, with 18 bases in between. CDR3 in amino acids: CAWSPTTGRSETQYF. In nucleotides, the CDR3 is TGTGCCTGGAGTCCCACGACAGGGAGGTCGGAGACCCAGTACTTC.

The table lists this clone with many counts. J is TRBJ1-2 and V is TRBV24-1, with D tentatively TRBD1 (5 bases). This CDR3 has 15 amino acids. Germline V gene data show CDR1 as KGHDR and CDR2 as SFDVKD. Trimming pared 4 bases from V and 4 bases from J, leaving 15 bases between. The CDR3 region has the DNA TGTGCCACCAGTGACTCGGACACCTCGGCCTATGGCTACACCTTC. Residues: CATSDSDTSAYGYTF.

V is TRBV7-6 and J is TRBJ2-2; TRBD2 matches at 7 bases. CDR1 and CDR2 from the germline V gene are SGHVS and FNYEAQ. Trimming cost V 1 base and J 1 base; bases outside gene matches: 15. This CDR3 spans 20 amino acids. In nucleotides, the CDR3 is TGTGCCAGCAGCTTAGGACCCGGCGGGGGAACGAGGGTGAACACCGGGGAGCTGTTTTTT. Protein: CASSLGPGGGTRVNTGELFF.

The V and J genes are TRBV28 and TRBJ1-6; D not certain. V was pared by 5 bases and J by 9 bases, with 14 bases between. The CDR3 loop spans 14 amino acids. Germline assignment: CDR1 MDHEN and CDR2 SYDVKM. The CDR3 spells CASSPSRVGSPLHF. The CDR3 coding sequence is TGTGCCAGCAGTCCCTCGCGGGTAGGTTCACCCCTCCACTTT.

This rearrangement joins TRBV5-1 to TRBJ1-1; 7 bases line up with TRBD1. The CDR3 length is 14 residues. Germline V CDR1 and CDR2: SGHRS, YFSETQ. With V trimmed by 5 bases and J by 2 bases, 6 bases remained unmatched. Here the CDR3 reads CASSQQGPNTEAFF. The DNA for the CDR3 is TGCGCCAGCAGTCAACAGGGGCCAAACACTGAAGCTTTCTTT.

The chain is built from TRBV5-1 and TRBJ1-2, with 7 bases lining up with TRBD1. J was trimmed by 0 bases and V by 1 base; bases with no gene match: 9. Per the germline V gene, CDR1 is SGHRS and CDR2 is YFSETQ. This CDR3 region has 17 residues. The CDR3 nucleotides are TGCGCCAGCAGCTTGTTTACCACAGGGGCTTCTAACTATGGCTACACCTTC. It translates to CASSLFTTGASNYGYTF. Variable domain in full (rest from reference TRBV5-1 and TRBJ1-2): KAGVTQTPRYLIKTRGQQVTLSCSPISGHRSVSWYQQTPGQGLQFLFEYFSETQRNKGNFPGRFSGRQFSNSRSEMNVSTLELGDSALYLCASSLFTTGASNYGYTFGSGTRLTVV.

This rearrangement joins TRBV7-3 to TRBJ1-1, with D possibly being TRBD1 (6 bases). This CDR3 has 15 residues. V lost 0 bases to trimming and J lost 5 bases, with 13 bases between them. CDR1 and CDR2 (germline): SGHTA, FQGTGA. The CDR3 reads CASSLTSQGKTEAFF. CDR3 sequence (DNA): TGTGCCAGCAGCTTAACGAGTCAGGGGAAGACTGAAGCTTTCTTT.

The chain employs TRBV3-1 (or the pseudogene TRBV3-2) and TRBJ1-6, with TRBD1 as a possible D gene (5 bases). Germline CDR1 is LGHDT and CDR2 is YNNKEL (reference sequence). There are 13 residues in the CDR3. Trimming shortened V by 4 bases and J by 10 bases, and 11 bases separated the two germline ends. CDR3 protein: CASSLGEASPLHF. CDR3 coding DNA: TGTGCCAGCAGCCTGGGGGAGGCCTCACCCCTCCACTTT.

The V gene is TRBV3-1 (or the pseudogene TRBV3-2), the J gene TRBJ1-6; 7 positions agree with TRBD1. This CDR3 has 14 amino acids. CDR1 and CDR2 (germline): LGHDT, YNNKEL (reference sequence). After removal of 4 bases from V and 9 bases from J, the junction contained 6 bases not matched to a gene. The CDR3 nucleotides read TGTGCCAGCAGCCGTCGGGACAGTCCTTCACCCCTCCACTTT. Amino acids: CASSRRDSPSPLHF.

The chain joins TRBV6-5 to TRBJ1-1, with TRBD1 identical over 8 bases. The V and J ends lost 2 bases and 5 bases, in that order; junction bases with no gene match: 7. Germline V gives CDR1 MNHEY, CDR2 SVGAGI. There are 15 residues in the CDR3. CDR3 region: CASSYAYDRGTEAFF. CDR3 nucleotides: TGTGCCAGCAGTTACGCGTACGACAGGGGAACTGAAGCTTTCTTT.

The CDR3 reads CAISEDNWVYGYTF. The CDR3 nucleotides read TGTGCCATCAGTGAAGACAACTGGGTCTATGGCTACACCTTC. This sequence joins TRBV10-3 and TRBJ1-2; no firm D call. Per germline, CDR1 ENHRY and CDR2 SYGVKD. The ends were cut back, 3 bases at V and 4 bases at J, with 12 bases in the middle. CDR3 length equals 14 residues.

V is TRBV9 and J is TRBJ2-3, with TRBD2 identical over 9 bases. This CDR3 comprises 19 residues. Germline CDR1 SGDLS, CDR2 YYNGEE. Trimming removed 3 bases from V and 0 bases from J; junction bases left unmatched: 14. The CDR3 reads CASSDPWGLATTSTDTQYF. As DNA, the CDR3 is TGTGCCAGCAGCGACCCGTGGGGACTAGCTACCACTAGCACAGATACGCAGTATTTT.

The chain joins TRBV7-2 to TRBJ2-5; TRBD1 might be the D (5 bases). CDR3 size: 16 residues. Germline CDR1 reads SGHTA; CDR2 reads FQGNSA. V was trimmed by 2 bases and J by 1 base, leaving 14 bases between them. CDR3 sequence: CASSLRLWGSQETQYF. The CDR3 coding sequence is TGTGCCAGCAGCTTAAGGCTCTGGGGCAGCCAAGAGACCCAGTACTTC.

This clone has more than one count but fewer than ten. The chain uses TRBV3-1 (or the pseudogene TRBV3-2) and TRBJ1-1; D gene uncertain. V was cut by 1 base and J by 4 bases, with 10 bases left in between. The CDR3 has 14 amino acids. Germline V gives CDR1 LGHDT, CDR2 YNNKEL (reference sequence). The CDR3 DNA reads TGTGCCAGCAGCCAAGGAGGTGAGGTCACTGAAGCTTTCTTT. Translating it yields CASSQGGEVTEAFF.

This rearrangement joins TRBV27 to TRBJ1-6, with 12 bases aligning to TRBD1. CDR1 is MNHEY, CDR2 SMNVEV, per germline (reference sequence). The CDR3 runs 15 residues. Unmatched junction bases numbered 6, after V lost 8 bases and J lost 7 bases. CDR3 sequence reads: CASSTGQGANSPLHF. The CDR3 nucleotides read TGTGCCAGCTCGACGGGACAGGGGGCGAATTCACCCCTCCACTTT.

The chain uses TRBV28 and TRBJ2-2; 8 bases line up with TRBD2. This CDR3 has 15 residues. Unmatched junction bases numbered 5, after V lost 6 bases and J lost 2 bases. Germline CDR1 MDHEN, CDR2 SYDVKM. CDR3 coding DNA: TGTGCCAGCAGCCAGCGGGGGAGAAACACCGGGGAGCTGTTTTTT. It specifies CASSQRGRNTGELFF. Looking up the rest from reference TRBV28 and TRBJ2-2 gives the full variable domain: DVKVTQSSRYLVKRTGEKVFLECVQDMDHENMFWYRQDPGLGLRLIYFSYDVKMKEKGDIPEGYSVSREKKERFSLILESASTNQTSMYLCASSQRGRNTGELFFGEGSRLTVL.

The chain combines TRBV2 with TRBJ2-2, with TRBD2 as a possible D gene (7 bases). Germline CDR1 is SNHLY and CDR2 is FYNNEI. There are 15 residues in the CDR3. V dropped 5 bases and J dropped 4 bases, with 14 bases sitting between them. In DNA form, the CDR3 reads TGTGCCAGCAGTCTGCGGGGGCGCGCCACCGGGGAGCTGTTTTTT. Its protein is CASSLRGRATGELFF.

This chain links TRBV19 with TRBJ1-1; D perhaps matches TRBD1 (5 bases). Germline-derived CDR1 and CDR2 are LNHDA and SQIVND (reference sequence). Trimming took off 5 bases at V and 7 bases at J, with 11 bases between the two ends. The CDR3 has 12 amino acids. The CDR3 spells CASSGKDSEAFF. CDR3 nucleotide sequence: TGTGCCAGTAGTGGAAAAGACAGTGAAGCTTTCTTT.

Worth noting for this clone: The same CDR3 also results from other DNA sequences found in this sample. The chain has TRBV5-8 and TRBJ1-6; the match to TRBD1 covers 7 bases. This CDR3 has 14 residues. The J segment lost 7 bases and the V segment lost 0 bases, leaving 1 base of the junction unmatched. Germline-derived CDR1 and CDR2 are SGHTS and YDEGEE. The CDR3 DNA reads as TGTGCCAGCAGCTTGGGACAGGGAAATTCACCCCTCCACTTT. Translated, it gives CASSLGQGNSPLHF.

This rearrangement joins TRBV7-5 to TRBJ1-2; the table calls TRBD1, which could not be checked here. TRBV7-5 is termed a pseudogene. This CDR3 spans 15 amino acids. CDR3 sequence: CARSFLRDKYYGYTF. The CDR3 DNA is TGTGCCAGAAGCTTTCTCCGGGACAAATACTATGGCTACACCTTC.